These T cell receptor beta chains were read from a single sample in a study of blood T cell repertoires in COVID-19. The assay was immunoSEQ multiplex PCR, and TCRdb's table has in-frame clones only and misses some. Of roughly 260,000 clones listed, roughly 84% were seen once; the top ten hold roughly 3%. Specimen: peripheral blood. The receptors originated from a woman under 30 with acute or convalescent COVID-19. CDR3s include the opening cysteine and the closing phenylalanine or tryptophan. A D gene is named only where the DNA matches it firmly.

>TRBD1|TRBV25-1|TRBJ1-2
CASSDPTAGGFGYTF
>-|TRBV6-4|TRBJ1-2
CASSDSTNYGYTF
>-|TRBV5-5|TRBJ1-4
CASSSGRTNEKLFF
>-|TRBV18|TRBJ2-3
CASSPSGASTDTQYF
>TRBD2|TRBV7-8|TRBJ2-5
CASSFLSGLAGRETQYF
>TRBD1|TRBV25-1|TRBJ2-7
CASSEPGTVTYEQYF
>-|TRBV7-8|TRBJ1-2
CASSRGANYGYTF
>TRBD1|TRBV7-6|TRBJ2-2
CASSSGVGTGPLTGELFF
>-|TRBV9|TRBJ1-2
CASTFRGGDDGYTF
>TRBD2|TRBV6-2/TRBV6-3|TRBJ2-7
CASSWASGPFEQYF
>TRBD1|TRBV2|TRBJ1-4
CASKGQGLTNEKLFF
>TRBD2|TRBV4-1|TRBJ2-1
CASSQGGLAEPPLYNEQFF
>TRBD1|TRBV7-9|TRBJ2-5
CASSLVAGGYQETQYF
>TRBD2|TRBV9|TRBJ2-5
CASSPGTSRETQYF
>-|TRBV6-5|TRBJ1-4
CASSYRGALNEKLFF
>-|TRBV19|TRBJ1-4
CASSILSKGVKSEKLFF
>TRBD1|TRBV9|TRBJ1-1
CASSPRQGLTEAFF
>-|TRBV5-1|TRBJ1-2
CASSLVGGYGYTF
>TRBD2|TRBV5-6|TRBJ2-7
CASSGGLGLARGGHEQYF
>TRBD1|TRBV4-3|TRBJ1-5
CASSRDRGGQPQHF
>TRBD2|TRBV11-2|TRBJ2-1
CASSWGLAGVYEQFF
>TRBD1|TRBV28|TRBJ1-5
CASTRGPDPGQPQHF
>-|TRBV5-1|TRBJ2-1
CASSFGLNNEQFF
>-|TRBV21-1|TRBJ2-1
CASSKTSGYYNEQFF
>TRBD1|TRBV5-6|TRBJ1-1
CASSLTGDLNTEAFF
>-|TRBV2|TRBJ2-1
CASIFHGGEQFF
>TRBD1|TRBV7-8|TRBJ1-6
CASSLGTGELSPLHF
>-|TRBV4-3|TRBJ1-2
CASSQGAPTRSYGYTF
>TRBD2|TRBV11-2|TRBJ2-3
CASSLVPLAGGSTDTQYF
>TRBD1|TRBV25-1|TRBJ1-5
CASRGTGSDQPQHF
>TRBD2|TRBV5-4|TRBJ2-1
CASSPIAGEGNEQFF
>-|TRBV7-2|TRBJ1-1
CASSLDSGLLNTEAFF
>-|TRBV5-4|TRBJ2-6
CASSFRSGPSGANVLTF
>TRBD2|TRBV7-6|TRBJ2-7
CASSKGLGRLSYEQYF
>TRBD1|TRBV5-1|TRBJ2-1
CASSLSYRTGGNIGQFF
>TRBD2|TRBV28|TRBJ2-1
CASRPGTSGYNEQFF
>-|TRBV5-1|TRBJ1-1
CASSGALEAFF
>TRBD2|TRBV6-6|TRBJ2-7
CASSYPASGTYEQYF
>-|TRBV21-1|TRBJ2-5
CASSKGAVRETQYF
>TRBD1|TRBV4-3|TRBJ1-5
CASSPGTEPNQPQHF
>TRBD1|TRBV27|TRBJ1-2
CASSPITGGKVIYYGYTF